What follows are 4 T cell receptor beta chains derived from one specimen sequenced in a study of T cells after yellow fever vaccination (dated by TCRdb to about 2019). Per the publication, the treatment or condition label means: live attenuated yellow fever vaccine strain. Libraries were made using 5' RACE. The sample was run on an Illumina NovaSeq 6000. Using fastp at Q25 and MiXCR, TCRdb reprocessed the public reads and kept productive beta chains. Each CDR3 protein gets just one entry, which takes the most common genes and DNA from the rows behind it. In this sample the table shows 400,000 or so distinct CDR3 sequences, over 15% of which occur a single time. In total, the top ten clones hold around 17% of the sample. Here the sequenced sample was PBMCs, taken before the yellow fever booster vaccination. The receptors stem from a man in his late teens or twenties who received the YFV17D yellow fever vaccine.

The V gene is TRBV28, the J gene TRBJ2-2, with D possibly being TRBD1 (6 bases). CDR3 size: 15 residues. Germline V CDR1 and CDR2: MDHEN, SYDVKM. The V end lost 3 bases, the J end lost 6 bases, and 14 bases lay between the germline ends. The CDR3 DNA sequence: TGTGCCAGCAGTTTCCCCGGACAGCCTTCCGGGGAGCTGTTTTTT. Protein sequence: CASSFPGQPSGELFF.

This chain joins TRBV28 and TRBJ1-2, with 7 positions matching TRBD1. The CDR3 is 14 residues long. Germline V gives CDR1 MDHEN, CDR2 SYDVKM. V lost 5 bases to trimming and J lost 5 bases; unmatched junction nucleotides: 8. This CDR3 is CASSPGQDRYGYTF. DNA of the CDR3: TGTGCCAGCAGTCCAGGACAGGACCGTTATGGCTACACCTTC.

This rearrangement joins TRBV5-1 to TRBJ1-1; TRBD1 is a possible D gene (5 bases). CDR3 length equals 14 residues. The V and J ends lost 2 bases and 7 bases respectively, with 15 bases between them. Looked up from germline, CDR1 is SGHRS and CDR2 is YFSETQ. The CDR3 spells CASSFNKRRGEAFF. In nucleotides, the CDR3 is TGCGCCAGCAGCTTTAACAAGAGGAGGGGTGAAGCTTTCTTT.

The genes are TRBV29-1 and TRBJ2-3, with a tentative D call TRBD2 (6 bases). This CDR3 spans 14 amino acids. Looked up from germline, CDR1 is SQVTM and CDR2 is ANQGSEA. The ends were cut back, 3 bases at V and 4 bases at J, with 14 bases in the middle. The CDR3 nucleotides read TGCAGCGTTGACCGCCAGTGGGGGGCAGATACGCAGTATTTT. Translation: CSVDRQWGADTQYF.